This is a list of T cell receptor beta chains from one sample in a study of T cell repertoires in cytomegalovirus infection. No antigen has been identified for these receptors. TCRdb fed the reads into MiXCR, producing one record per CDR3 protein. The table shows about 340,000 distinct CDR3 sequences, with almost 30% occurring only once. Sequencing used cultured PBMCs, obtained from culture after CMV antigen stimulation. The receptors shown here come from a human donor in good health (CMV status not recorded). Some clones in this sample may be carry-over from other donors' samples. CDR3s include the opening cysteine and the closing phenylalanine or tryptophan. Fields, in order: J gene, CDR3 length, clone size, D gene, V gene, CDR3 protein, CDR3 DNA. The D gene is left open where the match is weak. The size entry is marked missing in some rows and otherwise reads once, few, many or a size class.

J: TRBJ1-4
length: 15
size: NA
D: NA
V: TRBV20-1
CDR3: CSAANGGQRNGKLFF
DNA: TGCAGTGCTGCTAACGGAGGACAGCGTAATGGAAAACTGTTTTTT

J: TRBJ1-5
length: 14
size: few
D: NA
V: TRBV7-2
CDR3: CASSPQAQSSPQHF
DNA: TGTGCCAGCAGCCCCCAGGCGCAGAGCTCACCCCAGCATTTT

J: TRBJ2-3
length: 14
size: NA
D: NA
V: TRBV5-4
CDR3: CASSSGRGGNTQYF
DNA: TGTGCCAGCAGCTCGGGACGGGGCGGGAATACGCAGTATTTT

J: TRBJ2-3
length: 17
size: few
D: NA
V: TRBV11-2
CDR3: CASSGQGSSISTDTQYF
DNA: TGTGCCAGCAGCGGTCAGGGGTCCTCGATTAGCACAGATACGCAGTATTTT

J: TRBJ2-7
length: 24
size: NA
D: TRBD2
V: TRBV12-3/TRBV12-4
CDR3: CASRQSVPSRTGFVGGLAEYEQYF
DNA: TGTGCCAGCAGACAAAGCGTGCCGAGCCGGACAGGGTTCGTCGGCGGACTAGCGGAATACGAGCAGTACTTC

J: TRBJ1-2
length: 15
size: few
D: NA
V: TRBV5-4
CDR3: CASSSGGLANYGYTF
DNA: TGTGCCAGCAGCAGCGGGGGCTTAGCTAACTATGGCTACACCTTC

J: TRBJ2-3
length: 17
size: NA
D: TRBD1
V: TRBV7-9
CDR3: CASSLFATTGGADTQYF
DNA: TGTGCCAGCAGCTTATTCGCCACGACAGGGGGCGCAGATACGCAGTATTTT

J: TRBJ2-7
length: 15
size: few
D: TRBD2
V: TRBV7-3
CDR3: CASSPRLAGSQEQYF
DNA: TGTGCCAGCAGCCCTCGGCTAGCGGGGTCGCAGGAGCAGTACTTC

J: TRBJ2-7
length: 14
size: few
D: NA
V: TRBV6-5
CDR3: CASSYSGAGREQYF
DNA: TGTGCCAGCAGTTACTCAGGCGCAGGGCGCGAGCAGTACTTC

J: TRBJ1-5
length: 14
size: NA
D: NA
V: TRBV18
CDR3: CASSPPGPYQPQHF
DNA: TGTGCCAGCTCACCACCTGGGCCCTATCAGCCCCAGCATTTT

J: TRBJ2-6
length: 15
size: NA
D: NA
V: TRBV27
CDR3: CAAATWASGANVLTF
DNA: TGTGCCGCCGCAACTTGGGCTTCTGGGGCCAACGTCCTGACTTTC

J: TRBJ1-5
length: 14
size: NA
D: NA
V: TRBV7-8
CDR3: CASSLWVEGQPQHF
DNA: TGTGCCAGCAGCTTGTGGGTGGAAGGGCAGCCCCAGCATTTT

J: TRBJ2-4
length: 15
size: NA
D: NA
V: TRBV11-2
CDR3: CASSFPSDAKNIQYF
DNA: TGTGCCAGCAGCTTTCCTAGCGATGCCAAAAACATTCAGTACTTC

J: TRBJ2-1
length: 16
size: NA
D: TRBD1
V: TRBV4-2
CDR3: CASSSPGQGTNNEQFF
DNA: TGTGCCAGCAGCTCTCCTGGACAGGGGACTAACAATGAGCAGTTCTTC

J: TRBJ1-2
length: 13
size: NA
D: TRBD1
V: TRBV20-1
CDR3: CSAPSPGGHGYTF
DNA: TGCAGTGCCCCTTCTCCAGGGGGCCATGGCTACACCTTC

J: TRBJ1-2
length: 15
size: few
D: TRBD1
V: TRBV28
CDR3: CASSLYRGGNYGYTF
DNA: TGTGCCAGCAGTTTATACAGGGGGGGGAACTATGGCTACACCTTC

J: TRBJ2-2
length: 12
size: NA
D: NA
V: TRBV7-2
CDR3: CASSSHGGELFF
DNA: TGTGCCAGCAGTTCCCACGGCGGGGAGCTGTTTTTT

J: TRBJ1-2
length: 14
size: NA
D: TRBD1
V: TRBV4-1
CDR3: CASSRGQGTEGYTF
DNA: TGCGCCAGCAGCCGGGGACAGGGAACGGAGGGCTACACCTTC

J: TRBJ2-7
length: 13
size: once
D: NA
V: TRBV5-6
CDR3: CASSNFREGEQYF
DNA: TGTGCCAGCAGCAACTTCAGGGAAGGCGAGCAGTACTTC

J: TRBJ1-1
length: 14
size: few
D: NA
V: TRBV3-1
CDR3: CASSQGRWNTEAFF
DNA: TGTGCCAGCAGCCAGGGACGGTGGAACACTGAAGCTTTCTTT

J: TRBJ2-3
length: 14
size: many
D: NA
V: TRBV7-2
CDR3: CASSLVVAADTQYF
DNA: TGTGCCAGCAGCTTAGTTGTAGCGGCAGATACGCAGTATTTT

J: TRBJ1-2
length: 15
size: few
D: NA
V: TRBV28
CDR3: CASSLGSVGGYGYTF
DNA: TGTGCCAGCAGTTTGGGTTCGGTGGGGGGCTATGGCTACACCTTC

J: TRBJ2-1
length: 17
size: few
D: NA
V: TRBV6-1
CDR3: CASSEAVAETVYNEQFF
DNA: TGTGCCAGCAGTGAAGCGGTAGCGGAAACCGTTTACAATGAGCAGTTCTTC

J: TRBJ1-1
length: 16
size: NA
D: NA
V: TRBV29-1
CDR3: CSVLPYPQGLNTEAFF
DNA: TGCAGCGTCCTACCCTATCCCCAGGGCTTGAACACTGAAGCTTTCTTT

J: TRBJ1-6
length: 14
size: NA
D: NA
V: TRBV5-8
CDR3: CASSPGGPGSPLHF
DNA: TGTGCCAGCAGCCCCGGAGGACCAGGTTCACCCCTCCACTTT

J: TRBJ1-2
length: 16
size: NA
D: TRBD1
V: TRBV6-5
CDR3: CASSYGRGQGRHGYTF
DNA: TGTGCCAGCAGTTACGGCAGGGGACAGGGAAGACATGGCTACACCTTC

J: TRBJ2-3
length: 16
size: few
D: TRBD2
V: TRBV12-3/TRBV12-4
CDR3: CASSLLAGEFTDTQYF
DNA: TGTGCCAGCAGTTTACTAGCGGGAGAGTTCACAGATACGCAGTATTTT

J: TRBJ2-7
length: 15
size: few
D: TRBD1
V: TRBV12-3/TRBV12-4
CDR3: CASSKPGTGGYEQYF
DNA: TGTGCCAGCAGCAAGCCCGGGACAGGGGGCTACGAGCAGTACTTC

J: TRBJ2-7
length: 13
size: few
D: NA
V: TRBV7-9
CDR3: CASKGGDSYEQYF
DNA: TGTGCCAGCAAAGGGGGGGACTCCTACGAGCAGTACTTC

J: TRBJ1-5
length: 15
size: many
D: NA
V: TRBV7-2
CDR3: CASSLGPYSNQPQHF
DNA: TGTGCCAGCAGCTTAGGACCTTATAGCAATCAGCCCCAGCATTTT

J: TRBJ1-4
length: 15
size: NA
D: NA
V: TRBV19
CDR3: CASSIGRLSNEKLFF
DNA: TGTGCCAGTAGTATTGGACGGTTATCTAATGAAAAACTGTTTTTT

J: TRBJ1-2
length: 14
size: NA
D: NA
V: TRBV20-1
CDR3: CSAREVQGDYGYTF
DNA: TGCAGTGCTAGAGAAGTTCAGGGAGACTATGGCTACACCTTC

J: TRBJ1-2
length: 18
size: few
D: NA
V: TRBV3-1
CDR3: CASSQAGTRLSGYYGYTF
DNA: TGTGCCAGCAGCCAAGCCGGGACCCGACTATCGGGGTACTATGGCTACACCTTC

J: TRBJ2-1
length: 15
size: NA
D: NA
V: TRBV19
CDR3: CASSIGGANYNEQFF
DNA: TGTGCCAGTAGTATAGGGGGGGCTAACTACAATGAGCAGTTCTTC

J: TRBJ2-5
length: 13
size: many
D: TRBD2
V: TRBV7-2
CDR3: CASSSGREETQYF
DNA: TGTGCCAGCAGTAGCGGGAGAGAAGAGACCCAGTACTTC

J: TRBJ2-4
length: 13
size: NA
D: NA
V: TRBV7-2
CDR3: CASRGVGENIQYF
DNA: TGTGCCAGCAGGGGGGTTGGGGAAAACATTCAGTACTTC

J: TRBJ1-2
length: 14
size: NA
D: TRBD1
V: TRBV5-4
CDR3: CASSGLGQRDGYTF
DNA: TGTGCCAGCAGCGGGCTGGGACAGCGAGATGGCTACACCTTC

J: TRBJ1-5
length: 16
size: few
D: NA
V: TRBV6-1
CDR3: CASKERRAGSNQPQHF
DNA: TGTGCCAGCAAGGAACGGCGGGCCGGTAGCAATCAGCCCCAGCATTTT

J: TRBJ2-3
length: 15
size: NA
D: NA
V: TRBV10-3
CDR3: CAISESAGRTDTQYF
DNA: TGTGCCATCAGTGAGTCGGCAGGACGCACAGATACGCAGTATTTT

J: TRBJ1-4
length: 14
size: NA
D: NA
V: TRBV7-2
CDR3: CASSSQGVNEKLFF
DNA: TGTGCCAGCAGCTCACAGGGAGTGAATGAAAAACTGTTTTTT

J: TRBJ2-1
length: 12
size: many
D: TRBD2
V: TRBV20-1
CDR3: CSASGGIGEQFF
DNA: TGCAGTGCTAGCGGGGGGATTGGTGAGCAGTTCTTC

J: TRBJ2-5
length: 13
size: NA
D: NA
V: TRBV29-1
CDR3: CSVAFTRVQTQYF
DNA: TGCAGCGTTGCTTTCACAAGGGTCCAGACCCAGTACTTC

J: TRBJ1-3
length: 16
size: few
D: NA
V: TRBV29-1
CDR3: CSVEPSDSASGNTIYF
DNA: TGCAGCGTTGAACCCAGCGACAGCGCCTCTGGAAACACCATATATTTT

J: TRBJ2-1
length: 15
size: NA
D: TRBD1
V: TRBV15
CDR3: CATSREDRGSNEQFF
DNA: TGTGCCACCAGCAGGGAGGACAGGGGAAGCAATGAGCAGTTCTTC

J: TRBJ2-1
length: 16
size: once
D: NA
V: TRBV4-1
CDR3: CASSQDHYSSYNEQFF
DNA: TGCGCCAGCAGCCAAGATCACTACAGCTCCTACAATGAGCAGTTCTTC

J: TRBJ2-1
length: 13
size: NA
D: TRBD1
V: TRBV28
CDR3: CASSPQGGLIEFF
DNA: TGTGCCAGCAGTCCCCAAGGGGGCTTGATAGAGTTCTTC

J: TRBJ2-3
length: 16
size: NA
D: TRBD2
V: TRBV5-1
CDR3: CASSLVLAGTGDTQYF
DNA: TGCGCCAGCAGCTTGGTGCTAGCGGGGACCGGGGATACGCAGTATTTT

J: TRBJ2-7
length: 13
size: NA
D: TRBD2
V: TRBV29-1
CDR3: CSVEPGGPGEQYF
DNA: TGCAGCGTCGAGCCGGGAGGCCCGGGCGAGCAGTACTTC

J: TRBJ2-3
length: 16
size: NA
D: NA
V: TRBV4-1
CDR3: CASSQDLNDIYDTQYF
DNA: TGCGCCAGCAGCCAAGACCTCAATGATATCTACGATACGCAGTATTTT

J: TRBJ2-7
length: 15
size: NA
D: TRBD1
V: TRBV6-5
CDR3: CASRATGTGFYEQYF
DNA: TGTGCCAGCAGAGCAACCGGGACAGGGTTCTACGAGCAGTACTTC

J: TRBJ2-5
length: 13
size: NA
D: NA
V: TRBV18
CDR3: CASSPLRGETQYF
DNA: TGTGCCAGCTCACCTCTCAGGGGAGAGACCCAGTACTTC